Below are 17 T cell receptor beta chains sequenced from a single sample in a study of blood T cell repertoires in COVID-19. The assay was immunoSEQ multiplex PCR, and TCRdb's table has in-frame clones only and misses some. The sample comprises about 66,000 clones, around 82% of which are singletons, and around 6.3% rests with the top ten. The material sequenced was peripheral blood. The receptors stem from a man aged 55 to 69 with acute or convalescent COVID-19.

This clone showed up just a few times. This chain's CDR3 is CASSYSWASGGYEQYF. The CDR3 DNA follows: TGTGCCAGCAGTTACTCGTGGGCTAGCGGGGGATACGAGCAGTACTTC. This rearrangement joins TRBV6-2 or TRBV6-3 to TRBJ2-7, with 10 bases lining up with TRBD2. V was pared by 0 bases and J by 4 bases, with 6 bases of the junction left unmatched. The germline V gene encodes CDR1 MNHEY and CDR2 SVGEGT. This CDR3 is built from 16 residues.

The chain combines TRBV11-2 with TRBJ2-1; 9 bases agree with TRBD1. Germline CDR1 reads SGHAT; CDR2 reads FQNNGV. V dropped 5 bases and J dropped 3; count of bases not matched to a gene: 11. The CDR3 has 17 amino acids. The CDR3 protein is CASSIRDRATHYNEQFF. The CDR3 bases are TGTGCCAGCAGCATCCGGGACAGGGCGACCCACTACAATGAGCAGTTCTTC. Together with reference TRBV11-2 and TRBJ2-1, the CDR3 gives the full variable domain: EAGVAQSPRYKIIEKRQSVAFWCNPISGHATLYWYQQILGQGPKLLIQFQNNGVVDDSQLPKDRFSAERLKGVDSTLKIQPAKLEDSAVYLCASSIRDRATHYNEQFFGPGTRLTVL.

The chain combines TRBV11-3 with TRBJ2-1, with 7 positions matching TRBD1. J lost 6 bases, V lost 7 bases, and 21 bases had no gene match. This CDR3 region has 18 residues. Germline CDR1 is SGHNT and CDR2 is YENEEA. The CDR3 DNA is TGTGCCAGCAACCTAAACCTCAGGGGGAGCGGTGGAGGCAATGAGCAGTTCTTC. Translation gives CASNLNLRGSGGGNEQFF. Full variable domain (rest looked up from reference TRBV11-3 and TRBJ2-1): EAGVVQSPRYKIIEKKQPVAFWCNPISGHNTLYWYLQNLGQGPELLIRYENEEAVDDSQLPKDRFSAERLKGVDSTLKIQPAELGDSAVYLCASNLNLRGSGGGNEQFFGPGTRLTVL.

In nucleotides, the CDR3 is TGTGCCAGCAGCACAGGGACAGGGGGCCCCACTGAAGCTTTCTTT. This encodes CASSTGTGGPTEAFF. The chain has TRBV11-2 and TRBJ1-1, with 12 bases matching TRBD1. Germline-derived CDR1 and CDR2 are SGHAT and FQNNGV. With V trimmed by 5 bases and J by 4 bases, 5 bases remained unmatched. This CDR3 is built from 15 residues.

The chain combines TRBV19 with TRBJ1-1; D ambiguous. Germline CDR1 LNHDA, CDR2 SQIVND (reference sequence). Trimming stripped 7 bases from V and 0 bases from J, with 15 bases between. The CDR3 covers 15 residues. CDR3 DNA sequence: TGTGCCAGTACCCCCAAGGGAGGCATGAACACTGAAGCTTTCTTT. Its protein is CASTPKGGMNTEAFF. Complete variable domain (other parts from reference TRBV19 and TRBJ1-1): DGGITQSPKYLFRKEGQNVTLSCEQNLNHDAMYWYRQDPGQGLRLIYYSQIVNDFQKGDIAEGYSVSREKKESFPLTVTSAQKNPTAFYLCASTPKGGMNTEAFFGQGTRLTVV.

The V call is TRBV19, the J call TRBJ1-5, with D perhaps matching TRBD1 (5 bases). Germline V lookup: CDR1 LNHDA, CDR2 SQIVND (reference sequence). The CDR3 extends over 14 amino acids. V shed 7 bases and J shed 0 bases, with 10 bases lying between them. The CDR3 protein is CASNGGTSNQPQHF. The DNA of the CDR3 is TGTGCCAGTAATGGGGGGACTAGCAATCAGCCCCAGCATTTT.

The rearrangement joins TRBV19 to TRBJ1-1, with a possible D match to TRBD1 (5 bases). This CDR3 is built from 16 residues. Germline V gene data show CDR1 as LNHDA and CDR2 as SQIVND (reference sequence). The germline V and J ends were trimmed by 1 base and 4 bases, with 16 bases remaining between them. CDR3 coding DNA: TGTGCCAGTAGTATAGGTTCAGGGAGGTCGATCACTGAAGCTTTCTTT. Its protein is CASSIGSGRSITEAFF.

V gene TRBV6-5 combines with J gene TRBJ1-5, with D perhaps matching TRBD1 (6 bases). V shed 0 bases and J shed 7 bases, with 10 bases lying between them. CDR3 length: 14 residues. Germline CDR1 MNHEY, CDR2 SVGAGI. CDR3 protein: CASSYSTGLQPQHF. CDR3 in DNA: TGTGCCAGCAGTTACTCTACAGGGTTGCAGCCCCAGCATTTT.

The J gene is TRBJ1-1, the V gene TRBV19; D gene uncertain. CDR1 is LNHDA, CDR2 SQIVND, per germline (reference sequence). V was clipped by 3 bases and J by 4 bases, with 12 bases between them. This CDR3 region has 14 residues. CDR3 nucleotide sequence: TGTGCCAGTAGTATCCCCCTCCGAGGCACTGAAGCTTTCTTT. It translates to CASSIPLRGTEAFF.

A single count supports this clone. The chain is built from TRBV10-3 and TRBJ1-3; TRBD1 agrees at 7 bases. The V and J ends lost 3 bases and 3 bases, in that order; junction bases with no gene match: 5. The CDR3 length is 15 residues. Germline CDR1 reads ENHRY; CDR2 reads SYGVKD. CDR3 sequence reads: CAISERQGIGNTIYF. The CDR3 region has the DNA TGTGCCATCAGTGAACGACAGGGTATTGGAAACACCATATATTTT.

The chain joins TRBV6-5 to TRBJ1-2, with 7 nucleotides matching TRBD1. The CDR3 extends over 15 amino acids. Germline V gene sequence: CDR1 MNHEY, CDR2 SVGAGI. With V trimmed by 5 bases and J by 4 bases, 10 bases remained unmatched. In DNA form, the CDR3 reads TGTGCCAGCAGTCGACAGGGAAATAATGGCTATGGCTACACCTTC. Translation gives CASSRQGNNGYGYTF.

The chain carries TRBV28 and TRBJ1-1; D is uncertain. The germline V gene encodes CDR1 MDHEN and CDR2 SYDVKM. Trimming took off 1 base at V and 11 bases at J, with 8 bases between the two ends. The CDR3 loop spans 11 amino acids. For the CDR3, the DNA is TGTGCCAGCAGTTTATCGTATGAGGCTTTCTTT. This codes for CASSLSYEAFF.

This sequence joins TRBV19 and TRBJ2-1, with a weak D call TRBD2 (5 bases). This CDR3 is 13 amino acids long. Germline-derived CDR1 and CDR2 are LNHDA and SQIVND (reference sequence). V gave up 5 bases and J gave up 7 bases, with 12 bases separating them. CDR3 in amino acids: CASSPGILNEQFF. In nucleotides, the CDR3 is TGTGCCAGTAGTCCCGGGATTTTAAATGAGCAGTTCTTC.

The chain joins TRBV7-9 to TRBJ2-1; 12 positions agree with TRBD2. CDR1 is SEHNR and CDR2 is FQNEAQ in the germline V gene (reference sequence). Trimming removed 5 bases from V and 8 bases from J; junction bases left unmatched: 7. This CDR3 is 15 amino acids long. CDR3 in DNA: TGTGCCAGCAGCCCGACTAGCGGGGGATATGATGAGCAGTTCTTC. Its protein is CASSPTSGGYDEQFF.

The J gene is TRBJ1-4, the V gene TRBV19, with unresolved D. Germline assignment: CDR1 LNHDA and CDR2 SQIVND (reference sequence). V dropped 7 bases and J dropped 4 bases, with 13 bases sitting between them. The CDR3 covers 14 residues. The DNA for the CDR3 is TGTGCCAGTAAGAGGGTCCAGTATAATGAAAAACTGTTTTTT. This sequence encodes CASKRVQYNEKLFF.

The V and J genes are TRBV4-3 and TRBJ2-1; D ambiguous. In germline, CDR1 is LGHNA, CDR2 YSLEER. Deletions cut 2 bases from V and 10 bases from J, with 18 bases between. This CDR3 has 15 residues. CDR3 sequence: CASSQLYSTESEQFF. CDR3 nucleotide sequence: TGCGCCAGCAGCCAACTCTACTCGACGGAGTCCGAGCAGTTCTTC.

The chain uses TRBV6-2 or TRBV6-3 and TRBJ1-4, with 9 bases aligning to TRBD1. Germline CDR1 is MNHEY and CDR2 is SVGEGT. J gave up 8 bases and V 5 bases, and 15 bases lay outside the gene matches. CDR3 length: 17 residues. CDR3 residues: CASSATPRTGAREKLFF. CDR3 sequence (DNA): TGTGCCAGCAGTGCCACCCCCCGGACAGGGGCCCGCGAAAAACTGTTTTTT.